The 29 T cell receptor beta chains below all came from one sample that was sequenced in a study of blood T cell repertoires in COVID-19. The method was immunoSEQ multiplex PCR; TCRdb's version includes in-frame clones alone and lacks a portion of them. The repertoire holds about 120,000 clones, with over 80% as singletons. The sequenced sample consisted of peripheral blood. These receptors were taken from a man between 65 and 85 years old with acute or convalescent COVID-19.

The chain links TRBV11-2 to TRBJ1-2, with a possible D match to TRBD1 (5 bases). Trimming removed 1 base at V and 0 bases at J, with 9 bases between. The CDR3 consists of 15 residues. Germline loops: CDR1 SGHAT, CDR2 FQNNGV. The CDR3 coding sequence is TGTGCCAGCAGCTTAGTGGGACTCTCTAACTATGGCTACACCTTC. This gives the protein CASSLVGLSNYGYTF.

This chain links TRBV19 with TRBJ2-7; possible D gene TRBD1, 5 bases. V gave up 3 bases and J gave up 0 bases, with 12 bases separating them. The CDR3 runs to 15 residues. CDR1 LNHDA and CDR2 SQIVND come from the germline V gene (reference sequence). The CDR3 DNA sequence: TGTGCCAGTAGTATGGAACAGGCGAGCTCCTACGAGCAGTACTTC. It codes for CASSMEQASSYEQYF.

The CDR3 protein is CASSVNRDHEQFF. The CDR3 DNA reads TGTGCCAGCAGCGTTAACAGGGACCATGAGCAGTTCTTC. The genes are TRBV9 and TRBJ2-1, with D perhaps TRBD1 (6 bases). From germline, CDR1 is SGDLS and CDR2 YYNGEE. This CDR3 has 13 residues. V was shortened by 2 bases and J by 8 bases, with 11 bases between the two germline ends.

CDR3 in amino acids: CASSQAASRGTEAFF. Here the CDR3 DNA reads TGTGCCAGCAGCCAAGCGGCCTCGCGGGGCACTGAAGCTTTCTTT. The genes are TRBV3-1 (or the pseudogene TRBV3-2) and TRBJ1-1; D uncertain. In germline, CDR1 is LGHDT, CDR2 YNNKEL (reference sequence). The ends were cut back, 1 base at V and 4 bases at J, with 13 bases in the middle. The CDR3 runs to 15 residues.

The chain links TRBV28 to TRBJ1-2; TRBD1 is a possible D gene (6 bases). This CDR3 has 14 amino acids. Trimming shortened V by 11 bases and J by 4 bases, and 20 bases separated the two germline ends. Germline V gives CDR1 MDHEN, CDR2 SYDVKM. The CDR3 region has the DNA TGTGCCCGCGCTGGGGGGGGGCTAGTCTATGGCTACACCTTC. It translates to CARAGGGLVYGYTF.

This clone has just a few counts. The gene calls are TRBV5-1 and TRBJ2-5, with D tentatively TRBD2 (5 bases). This CDR3 is 14 amino acids long. Trimming removed 3 bases at V and 9 bases at J, with 18 bases between. Germline-derived CDR1 and CDR2 are SGHRS and YFSETQ. CDR3 region: CASSSGIRSEAQYF. In DNA, the CDR3 is TGCGCCAGCAGCTCCGGGATCCGATCTGAGGCCCAGTACTTC.

The rearrangement links TRBV6-1 to TRBJ2-5; 10 positions match TRBD1. The V and J ends lost 0 bases and 5 bases, in that order; junction bases with no gene match: 0. From germline, CDR1 is MNHNS and CDR2 SASEGT. The CDR3 spans 14 residues. The CDR3, as DNA: TGTGCCAGCAGTGAAGCGGGACAGGGGGAGACCCAGTACTTC. This gives the protein CASSEAGQGETQYF.

The chain uses TRBV28 and TRBJ1-5; D not resolved. In germline, CDR1 is MDHEN, CDR2 SYDVKM. The CDR3 is 15 residues long. V shed 2 bases and J shed 3 bases, with 11 bases lying between them. This CDR3 reads CASSLGQTINQPQHF. The DNA for the CDR3 is TGTGCCAGCAGTTTAGGCCAGACTATCAATCAGCCCCAGCATTTT.

The genes are TRBV5-5 and TRBJ2-7, with 9 nucleotides matching TRBD1. Trimming cost V 5 bases and J 7 bases; bases outside gene matches: 7. The germline V gene encodes CDR1 SGHKS and CDR2 YYEKEE (reference sequence). CDR3 size: 13 residues. The CDR3 nucleotides are TGTGCCAGCAGGAGGGACAGGGTGGGAGAGCAGTACTTC. As protein: CASRRDRVGEQYF.

The V call is TRBV5-8, the J call TRBJ1-1; D might be TRBD1 (6 bases). Per the germline V gene, CDR1 is SGHTS and CDR2 is YDEGEE. CDR3 size: 13 residues. The V end was cut by 1 base, the J end by 4 bases, with 8 bases between. CDR3 in amino acids: CASSLNRATEAFF. As DNA, the CDR3 is TGTGCCAGCAGCTTGAACAGGGCCACTGAAGCTTTCTTT.

This chain links TRBV3-1 (or the pseudogene TRBV3-2) with TRBJ1-1; D might be TRBD1 (5 bases). Germline CDR1 reads LGHDT; CDR2 reads YNNKEL (reference sequence). Trimming stripped 1 base from V and 0 bases from J, with 15 bases between. CDR3 length equals 17 residues. CDR3 residues: CASSQAGGVEMNTEAFF. The CDR3 coding sequence is TGTGCCAGCAGCCAAGCTGGGGGGGTAGAGATGAACACTGAAGCTTTCTTT.

This chain uses TRBV6-6 with TRBJ1-2, with a weak D call TRBD1 (6 bases). The V gene lost 7 bases and the J gene lost 4 bases, with 16 bases spanning the gap. Germline CDR1 reads MNHNY; CDR2 reads SVGAGI (reference sequence). The CDR3 sequence is 14 residues long. CDR3 bases: TGTGCCAGCACCGGGACCAGGGGATTCTATGGCTACACCTTC. This gives the protein CASTGTRGFYGYTF.

V usage is TRBV5-1 and J usage is TRBJ2-6; D is undetermined. The CDR3 runs 14 residues. In germline, CDR1 is SGHRS, CDR2 YFSETQ. V lost 0 bases, J lost 2 bases, and 3 bases lay in between. The CDR3 is CASSLAAGANVLTF. DNA for the CDR3: TGCGCCAGCAGCTTGGCCGCTGGGGCCAACGTCCTGACTTTC.

A word on this clone: This same CDR3 is encoded by further DNA sequences in the sample. V usage is TRBV5-4 and J usage is TRBJ2-3; D is perhaps TRBD2 (7 bases). The germline CDR1 and CDR2 sequences are SGHNT and YYREEE (reference sequence). Trimming removed 0 bases at V and 4 bases at J, with 12 bases between. The CDR3 consists of 15 residues. CDR3 in DNA: TGTGCCAGCAGCTTGGAAGGGGGGGGGCCAGATACGCAGTATTTT. Protein: CASSLEGGGPDTQYF.

The chain joins TRBV7-9 to TRBJ2-5; TRBD2 matches at 10 bases. With 5 bases clipped from V and 1 base from J, the junction kept 1 base outside the gene matches. Germline V gives CDR1 SEHNR, CDR2 FQNEAQ (reference sequence). CDR3 length: 14 residues. This CDR3 reads CASSRLAGQETQYF. The CDR3 nucleotides are TGTGCCAGCAGCCGACTAGCGGGCCAAGAGACCCAGTACTTC. Looking up the rest from reference TRBV7-9 and TRBJ2-5 gives the full variable domain: DTGVSQNPRHKITKRGQNVTFRCDPISEHNRLYWYRQTLGQGPEFLTYFQNEAQLEKSRLLSDRFSAERPKGSFSTLEIQRTEQGDSAMYLCASSRLAGQETQYFGPGTRLLVL.

The chain uses TRBV3-1 (or the pseudogene TRBV3-2) and TRBJ1-2, with 8 bases aligning to TRBD1. Per germline, CDR1 LGHDT and CDR2 YNNKEL (reference sequence). The CDR3 has 15 amino acids. Trimming took 3 bases from V and 4 from J; bases not matched to a gene: 7. CDR3 amino acids: CASSHLRDRLYGYTF. The DNA for the CDR3 is TGTGCCAGCAGCCACCTCCGGGACAGGCTCTATGGCTACACCTTC.

The gene calls are TRBV6-5 and TRBJ2-5; D gene ambiguous. Germline lookup yields CDR1 MNHEY and CDR2 SVGAGI. This CDR3 has 13 amino acids. The V end lost 8 bases, the J end lost 2 bases, and 12 bases lay between the germline ends. CDR3 DNA sequence: TGTGCCAGCCGAAGGCGCAGGCAAGAGACCCAGTACTTC. Translation: CASRRRRQETQYF.

The V call is TRBV7-9, the J call TRBJ2-1; 10 bases fit TRBD2. Germline V lookup: CDR1 SEHNR, CDR2 FQNEAQ (reference sequence). The J segment lost 9 bases and the V segment lost 2 bases, leaving 7 bases of the junction unmatched. The CDR3 covers 15 residues. Written as DNA, the CDR3 is TGTGCCAGCAGCTTAACAGCGGGGGGGCTGATTGAGCAGTTCTTC. Its translation is CASSLTAGGLIEQFF.

The chain is built from TRBV6-5 and TRBJ1-6, with TRBD1 matching over 7 bases. Looked up from germline, CDR1 is MNHEY and CDR2 is SVGAGI. V lost 6 bases and J lost 9; bases outside the gene matches: 2. The CDR3 totals 12 residues. CDR3 residues: CASSDRVSPLHF. CDR3 DNA sequence: TGTGCCAGCAGCGACAGGGTTTCACCCCTCCACTTT.

The chain recombines TRBV24-1 with TRBJ2-5; maybe TRBD1 (5 bases). Trimming removed 3 bases at V and 5 bases at J, with 9 bases between. The CDR3 sequence is 13 residues long. CDR1 is KGHDR, CDR2 SFDVKD, per germline. The CDR3 nucleotides are TGTGCCACCAGTGATGATAACAGGGAGACCCAGTACTTC. This codes for CATSDDNRETQYF.

This clone was observed once. The chain couples TRBV5-6 to TRBJ1-2; possible D gene TRBD1, 6 bases. V lost 5 bases to trimming and J lost 4 bases, with 15 bases between them. The length of the CDR3 is 14 residues. Germline V CDR1 and CDR2: SGHDT, YYEEEE. The CDR3 reads CASRLPGHVYGYTF. CDR3 nucleotides: TGTGCCAGCAGGTTGCCGGGACACGTCTATGGCTACACCTTC.

The chain uses TRBV15 and TRBJ1-3; D is possibly TRBD1 (5 bases). V was clipped by 3 bases and J by 0 bases, with 12 bases between them. Germline loops: CDR1 LNHNV, CDR2 YYDKDF (reference sequence). The CDR3 contains 16 residues. The CDR3 here is CATSSPRGGSGNTIYF. The CDR3 bases are TGTGCCACCAGCAGTCCCCGGGGGGGCTCTGGAAACACCATATATTTT. Variable domain in full (rest from reference TRBV15 and TRBJ1-3): DAMVIQNPRYQVTQFGKPVTLSCSQTLNHNVMYWYQQKSSQAPKLLFHYYDKDFNNEADTPDNFQSRRPNTSFCFLDIRSPGLGDTAMYLCATSSPRGGSGNTIYFGEGSWLTVV.

The V gene is TRBV24-1, the J gene TRBJ2-3; 7 bases agree with TRBD2. CDR3 length equals 14 residues. Germline trimming cut 6 bases from V and 1 base from J; bases unmatched to any gene: 3. Germline assignment: CDR1 KGHDR and CDR2 SFDVKD. The CDR3 DNA reads as TGTGCCACCAGTAACAGCGGGGGCACAGATACGCAGTATTTT. Translating it yields CATSNSGGTDTQYF.

The V gene is TRBV9, the J gene TRBJ1-3, with unresolved D. The CDR3 is made up of 13 amino acids. Trimming cost V 0 bases and J 8 bases, with 9 bases left between them. The germline gives CDR1 SGDLS, CDR2 YYNGEE. The CDR3 here is CASSVEAADTIYF. In DNA form, the CDR3 reads TGTGCCAGCAGCGTAGAGGCGGCGGACACCATATATTTT. The complete variable domain, with remaining parts taken from reference TRBV9 and TRBJ1-3, reads DSGVTQTPKHLITATGQRVTLRCSPRSGDLSVYWYQQSLDQGLQFLIQYYNGEERAKGNILERFSAQQFPDLHSELNLSSLELGDSALYFCASSVEAADTIYFGEGSWLTVV.

This chain connects TRBV6-6 to TRBJ2-5; perhaps TRBD1 as D (6 bases). The V end lost 3 bases, the J end lost 5 bases, and 16 bases lay between the germline ends. CDR1 and CDR2 from the germline V gene are MNHNY and SVGAGI (reference sequence). The CDR3 totals 15 residues. The CDR3 coding sequence is TGTGCCAGCAGTTATTTTTCGAAGGGGGTGGAGACCCAGTACTTC. Amino acid sequence: CASSYFSKGVETQYF.

The chain couples TRBV6-6 to TRBJ1-4; TRBD1 is a possible D gene (5 bases). Germline CDR1 MNHNY, CDR2 SVGAGI (reference sequence). With 2 bases removed from V and 8 bases from J, the gap between germline ends came to 12 bases. The CDR3 spans 14 residues. The CDR3 here is CASSYAQGAEKLFF. The CDR3 region has the DNA TGTGCCAGCAGTTACGCACAAGGGGCCGAAAAACTGTTTTTT.

The chain links TRBV11-2 to TRBJ2-7; D is unclear. Germline V gene lookup returns CDR1 SGHAT and CDR2 FQNNGV. The V end was cut by 0 bases, the J end by 8 bases, with 8 bases between. This CDR3 comprises 12 residues. DNA of the CDR3: TGTGCCAGCAGCTTAGAGAGTTTCAAGCAGTACTTC. It is translated as CASSLESFKQYF.

The chain recombines TRBV7-3 with TRBJ2-6; 7 bases match TRBD2. Germline V CDR1 and CDR2: SGHTA, FQGTGA. This CDR3 spans 14 amino acids. The J segment lost 3 bases and the V segment lost 8 bases, leaving 4 bases of the junction unmatched. The CDR3 reads CASGPGGGANVLTF. The CDR3 DNA reads TGTGCCAGCGGACCGGGAGGTGGGGCCAACGTCCTGACTTTC.

This clone was recorded only once. The chain carries TRBV5-1 and TRBJ2-7; 7 nucleotides align to TRBD1. The CDR3 length is 14 residues. The V gene end was trimmed by 4 bases and the J gene end by 5 bases; junction bases not matched to a gene: 9. Germline CDR1 reads SGHRS; CDR2 reads YFSETQ. The CDR3 loop reads CASSTSGTEDEQYF. The CDR3 DNA reads as TGCGCCAGCAGCACATCCGGGACAGAGGACGAGCAGTACTTC.